This paragraph covers one T cell receptor (beta chain) sequence. A read error is possible here, since a much larger clone lies one base away. Disease lasting under 3 months, a NOSPECS grade of at least 4, and a Clinical Activity Score of at least 3 were features of the ophthalmopathy patients. In making diagnoses, clinical symptoms, serum thyroxine and TRAb, thyroid ultrasound and orbital computed tomography were all used. The data stem from a study of T cells in Graves' hyperthyroidism and ophthalmopathy. Germline V CDR1 and CDR2: MNHEY, SVGEGT. This CDR3 spans 16 amino acids. The investigators amplified TCR beta CDR3 regions from RNA transcripts. TCR CDR3 underwent first-round RT-PCR with the HTBI primer set. One entry per CDR3 protein results from TCRdb running MiXCR on the multiplex PCR reads. The sample contains hundreds of thousands of distinct CDR3 sequences, more than 14% of which appear only once.

The sequenced material came from blood. The receptor was isolated from a woman aged 50 to 60 with Graves' ophthalmopathy. This chain links TRBV6-2 or TRBV6-3 with TRBJ2-3; TRBD2 aligns across 8 bases. CDR3 DNA: TGTGCCAGCGGTTACGAGGCGGGAGGTGTCTCAGATACGCAGTATTTT. Its protein product is CASGYEAGGVSDTQYF.